Listed below are T cell receptor beta chains from one sample, sequenced in a study of shared clonotypes between healthy human individuals. Here immunoSEQ multiplex PCR was the method, and the copy in TCRdb shows in-frame clones only, minus some. Of some 2 million clones listed, approximately 94% are singletons. Sequences were obtained from naive CD8+ T cells sorted from blood. These receptors were collected from a man aged 18-30 years in good health. CDR3s include the opening cysteine and the closing phenylalanine or tryptophan. The order of the fields is D gene, J gene, V gene, clone size, CDR3 protein, CDR3 DNA. The D gene is left open where the match is weak. The size entry is marked missing in some rows and otherwise reads once, few, many or a size class.

>TRBD1|TRBJ1-2|TRBV28|-
CASSLRGRDGYTF
TGTGCCAGCAGTTTGAGGGGGCGAGATGGCTACACCTTC
>-|TRBJ2-1|TRBV6-5|-
CASSYSGGPNEQFF
TGTGCCAGCAGTTACTCGGGCGGTCCCAATGAGCAGTTCTTC
>-|TRBJ1-1|TRBV6-1|-
CASSEALGGEAFF
TGTGCCAGCAGTGAAGCGTTAGGAGGAGAAGCTTTCTTT
>-|TRBJ1-5|TRBV7-2|-
CASSSPPTGLIQPQHF
TGTGCCAGCAGCTCGCCCCCGACCGGTTTGATTCAGCCCCAGCATTTT
>-|TRBJ1-1|TRBV28|-
CASKDSPNTEAFF
TGTGCCAGCAAAGACAGCCCGAACACTGAAGCTTTCTTT
>TRBD1|TRBJ1-6|TRBV6-5|-
CASSYSIGTGNSPLHF
TGTGCCAGCAGTTACTCGATAGGGACAGGGAATTCACCCCTCCACTTT
>-|TRBJ1-2|TRBV28|-
CASRPTVFYGYTF
TGTGCCAGCAGACCGACAGTGTTCTATGGCTACACCTTC
>-|TRBJ1-2|TRBV15|-
CATSRSGEYLSYGYTF
TGTGCCACCAGCAGATCCGGGGAGTACCTATCCTATGGCTACACCTTC
>-|TRBJ2-7|TRBV27|-
CASGPGVMNEQYF
TGTGCCAGCGGGCCGGGGGTTATGAACGAGCAGTACTTC
>-|TRBJ2-1|TRBV29-1|-
CSVTLEGGEQFF
TGCAGCGTCACACTAGAGGGCGGAGAGCAGTTCTTC
>TRBD1|TRBJ2-7|TRBV4-1|-
CASSQDPGQGYEQYF
TGCGCCAGCAGCCAAGATCCGGGACAGGGCTACGAGCAGTACTTC
>-|TRBJ1-2|TRBV19|-
CARWARQWNYGYTF
TGTGCCAGGTGGGCAAGGCAGTGGAACTATGGCTACACCTTC
>-|TRBJ1-2|TRBV28|-
CAGGLGRNYGYTF
TGTGCCGGGGGTCTGGGGAGGAACTATGGCTACACCTTC
>-|TRBJ2-7|TRBV5-1|few
CASSLGGFYEQYF
TGCGCCAGCAGCTTGGGAGGGTTCTACGAGCAGTACTTC
>-|TRBJ2-2|TRBV4-1|once
CASSLVGGELFF
TGCGCCAGCAGCCTCGTCGGCGGGGAGCTGTTTTTT
>-|TRBJ2-2|TRBV4-3|-
CASSEAPSMNTGELFF
TGCGCCAGCAGCGAAGCGCCCTCCATGAACACCGGGGAGCTGTTTTTT
>-|TRBJ1-6|TRBV28|-
CASSLTGGSPLHF
TGTGCCAGCAGTTTAACGGGGGGTTCACCCCTCCACTTT
>TRBD2|TRBJ2-1|TRBV5-5|-
CASSLNSGAYEQFF
TGTGCCAGCAGCTTGAATAGCGGGGCTTATGAGCAGTTCTTC
>TRBD1|TRBJ1-2|TRBV2|-
CASVTGDSVYGYTF
TGTGCCAGCGTAACAGGGGATTCGGTCTATGGCTACACCTTC
>TRBD2|TRBJ2-5|TRBV10-1|-
CASSESVAGGLETQYF
TGCGCCAGCAGTGAGTCGGTAGCGGGGGGTCTAGAGACCCAGTACTTC
>-|TRBJ1-1|TRBV6-5|once
CASSYGSPGTEAFF
TGTGCCAGCAGTTACGGATCTCCAGGGACTGAAGCTTTCTTT
>TRBD2|TRBJ2-7|TRBV27|-
CASSLIRAGGPSYEQYF
TGTGCCAGCAGTTTGATTCGAGCGGGAGGGCCCTCCTACGAGCAGTACTTC
>-|TRBJ2-4|TRBV4-1|-
CASSQGGGNIQYF
TGCGCCAGCAGCCAGGGAGGGGGAAACATTCAGTACTTC
>-|TRBJ1-2|TRBV6-5|-
CASSYLSRSSNGYTF
TGTGCCAGCAGTTACCTTTCTCGGAGCTCGAATGGCTACACCTTC
>-|TRBJ2-5|TRBV25-1|-
CASSETEETQYF
TGTGCCAGCAGTGAGACGGAAGAGACCCAGTACTTC
>-|TRBJ2-3|TRBV9|-
CASSVVGGHTDTQYF
TGTGCCAGCAGCGTAGTAGGAGGGCACACAGATACGCAGTATTTT
>-|TRBJ2-7|TRBV7-3|-
CASSLDGSNEQYF
TGTGCCAGCAGCCTAGACGGTTCGAACGAGCAGTACTTC
>TRBD1|TRBJ2-7|TRBV7-9|-
CASSPISTGGRSYEQYF
TGTGCCAGCAGCCCAATCTCGACAGGGGGTAGGTCCTACGAGCAGTACTTC
>-|TRBJ2-2|TRBV29-1|-
CSVLRVSGELFF
TGCAGCGTTCTGAGGGTCTCCGGGGAGCTGTTTTTT
>-|TRBJ1-1|TRBV7-9|-
CASSPGGNTEAFF
TGTGCCAGCAGCCCCGGAGGGAACACTGAAGCTTTCTTT
>-|TRBJ1-1|TRBV7-9|-
CASSFSSAEAFF
TGTGCCAGCAGCTTTTCCTCGGCTGAAGCTTTCTTT
>-|TRBJ1-2|TRBV13|few
CASSPRENYGYTF
TGTGCCAGCAGCCCACGGGAGAACTATGGCTACACCTTC
>-|TRBJ1-1|TRBV6-5|-
CASSYSTVPTEAFF
TGTGCCAGCAGTTACTCGACGGTCCCCACTGAAGCTTTCTTT
>-|TRBJ2-7|TRBV6-5|-
CASWAGSSYEQYF
TGTGCCAGCTGGGCCGGGAGCTCCTACGAGCAGTACTTC
>-|TRBJ2-1|TRBV4-3|once
CASSQDLGWEQFF
TGCGCCAGCAGCCAAGATTTGGGATGGGAGCAGTTCTTC
>-|TRBJ1-1|TRBV12-5|-
CASGLDLRENTEAFF
TGTGCTAGTGGTTTGGACCTCAGGGAGAACACTGAAGCTTTCTTT
>-|TRBJ1-2|TRBV6-5|-
CASRYTPDGGYGYTF
TGTGCCAGCAGGTATACCCCAGATGGAGGCTATGGCTACACCTTC
>-|TRBJ2-7|TRBV11-2|-
CASSLAPQQVGIYEQYF
TGTGCCAGCAGCTTAGCCCCCCAACAGGTAGGGATCTACGAGCAGTACTTC
>-|TRBJ2-4|TRBV14|-
CASSQLGGGTKNIQYF
TGTGCCAGCAGCCAACTAGGGGGAGGTACCAAAAACATTCAGTACTTC
>-|TRBJ1-1|TRBV5-6|-
CASSPEGQRNTEAFF
TGTGCCAGCAGCCCTGAGGGGCAGAGGAACACTGAAGCTTTCTTT
>-|TRBJ2-3|TRBV7-2|-
CASSPNPYAYTDTQYF
TGTGCCAGCAGCCCGAACCCGTACGCGTACACAGATACGCAGTATTTT
>TRBD2|TRBJ2-7|TRBV2|-
CASSPRLADPYEQYF
TGTGCCAGCAGTCCCCGGCTAGCGGACCCCTACGAGCAGTACTTC
>TRBD1|TRBJ2-7|TRBV7-6|-
CASSLGTGVHEQYF
TGTGCCAGCAGCTTAGGGACAGGGGTCCACGAGCAGTACTTC
>-|TRBJ1-6|TRBV21-1|-
CASSKLLPPPGTGSSSTSPLHF
TGTGCCAGCAGCAAACTATTACCCCCTCCCGGGACAGGTAGCAGTAGCACTTCACCCCTCCACTTT
>-|TRBJ1-1|TRBV6-6|-
CASRVLNTEAFF
TGTGCCAGCCGCGTATTGAACACTGAAGCTTTCTTT
>-|TRBJ2-7|TRBV13|-
CASSSPSMDSYEQYF
TGTGCCAGCAGCTCGCCCTCTATGGACTCCTACGAGCAGTACTTC
>TRBD1|TRBJ2-3|TRBV4-3|-
CASSQDLTGGEADTQYF
TGCGCCAGCAGCCAAGATTTAACAGGGGGCGAGGCAGATACGCAGTATTTT
>TRBD2|TRBJ2-7|TRBV4-3|once
CASSPGLAGGPYEQYF
TGCGCCAGCAGCCCTGGACTAGCGGGAGGGCCGTATGAGCAGTACTTC
>-|TRBJ1-1|TRBV5-4|-
CASSLELGTEAFF
TGTGCCAGCAGCTTGGAATTGGGGACTGAAGCTTTCTTT
>TRBD1|TRBJ2-7|TRBV27|-
CASSYSGTGGTYEQYF
TGTGCCAGCAGTTATTCCGGGACAGGGGGCACCTACGAGCAGTACTTC
>-|TRBJ2-1|TRBV14|-
CASSIQGDEQFF
TGTGCCAGCAGCATACAGGGTGATGAGCAGTTCTTC
>TRBD2|TRBJ2-1|TRBV30|-
CAGRLADYNEQFF
TGTGCGGGGCGGCTAGCGGACTACAATGAGCAGTTCTTC
>-|TRBJ2-3|TRBV13|once
CASSPREGPNSTDTQYF
TGTGCCAGCAGCCCTCGTGAGGGGCCCAACAGCACAGATACGCAGTATTTT
>-|TRBJ1-1|TRBV27|-
CASSLGTEAFF
TGTGCCAGCTCCCTAGGGACGGAAGCTTTCTTT
>-|TRBJ1-1|TRBV7-9|-
CASSLTMMNTEAFF
TGTGCCAGCAGCTTAACCATGATGAACACTGAAGCTTTCTTT
>TRBD2|TRBJ2-7|TRBV5-8|-
CASSKGELAGEQYF
TGTGCCAGCAGCAAGGGGGAACTAGCGGGCGAGCAGTACTTC